This entry is about one TCR beta chain. Original processing notes: From reference gene primer amplification, estimates of nucleated cell counts were derived. Generated by immunoSEQ multiplex PCR, the TCRdb table keeps only in-frame clones and is missing some. Clone size and the V and J calls come from that table; the DNA yielded D and trimming. This repertoire shows approximately 300,000 clones, about 89% found once; its top ten account for about 4.2%. Germline V gene sequence: CDR1 SGHNT, CDR2 YYREEE (reference sequence). With 4 bases clipped from V and 2 bases from J, the junction kept 5 bases outside the gene matches. This CDR3 is built from 14 residues. The data stem from a study of blood T cell repertoires in COVID-19. Across the whole study: There were acute and convalescent COVID-19 samples, and they came from the United States, Italy and Spain.

The sample consisted of peripheral blood. The genes are TRBV5-4 and TRBJ1-2, with TRBD1 matching over 7 bases. The TCR comes from a man aged 35 to 55 with acute or convalescent COVID-19. CDR3 amino acids: CASSPDRKNYGYTF. The DNA for the CDR3 is TGTGCCAGCAGCCCGGACAGGAAGAACTATGGCTACACCTTC.